This is a list of T cell receptor beta chains from one sample in a study of shared clonotypes between healthy human individuals. The method was immunoSEQ multiplex PCR; TCRdb's version includes in-frame clones alone and lacks a portion of them. The sample gives hundreds of thousands of clones, roughly 92% of which show up once; 24% is in the top ten. Input material: naive CD8+ T cells sorted from blood. These receptors were taken from a man aged 25-45 years in good health. The CDR3 runs from the conserved cysteine through the conserved F or W. Each record gives: V gene, clone size, J gene, CDR3 protein. The size field is filled for only some rows; it gives once, few, many or a size class.

TRBV5-4	NA	TRBJ2-7	CASSIGLAGDYEQYF
TRBV27	NA	TRBJ2-7	CASSPLGSGSYEQYF
TRBV27	NA	TRBJ2-7	CASRSGQSAYEQYF
TRBV7-6	NA	TRBJ2-1	CASSLRASGNEQFF
TRBV9	NA	TRBJ2-7	CASSVEGGQAAYEQYF
TRBV7-9	NA	TRBJ2-7	CASSSVTGTYEQYF
TRBV6-1	once	TRBJ2-3	CASSMTGLDTQYF
TRBV7-2	NA	TRBJ2-3	CASSLTSGGADTQYF
TRBV2	NA	TRBJ2-7	CASSERTGAYEQYF
TRBV5-1	NA	TRBJ2-6	CASSLGPSGTLSGANVLTF
TRBV4-1	NA	TRBJ1-1	CASSQEGLAAFF
TRBV10-1	NA	TRBJ2-1	CAEYCEGEQFF
TRBV7-2	NA	TRBJ2-4	CASTSRDRSRPLAKNIQYF
TRBV29-1	NA	TRBJ2-1	CSVPGTSGYNEQFF
TRBV7-8	NA	TRBJ2-5	CASSLGVPQETQYF
TRBV27	NA	TRBJ2-5	CASSPSRIAGGQETQYF
TRBV6-1	NA	TRBJ2-7	CASSEGTGYHEQYF
TRBV28	NA	TRBJ2-7	CASSFRRTGTTLSYEQYF
TRBV15	NA	TRBJ2-7	CATSKDRSYEQYF
TRBV18	NA	TRBJ2-1	CASSLTNALTGTAYNEQFF
TRBV27	NA	TRBJ2-5	CASSFSGGAAETQYF
TRBV5-6	NA	TRBJ2-7	CASSLGTSGSYEQYF
TRBV7-8	NA	TRBJ2-2	CASSLAPKGRELFF